This T cell receptor beta chain was found in a study of post-analysis software for immune sequencing data. Study results and caveats: TRBV segments more frequent in patients than in controls numbered several and included TRBV5-6, TRBV5-1 and TRBV20-1.

This CDR3 comprises 14 residues. In germline, CDR1 is DFQATT, CDR2 SNEGSKA (reference sequence). Trimming left V 3 bases short and J 3 bases short, with 12 bases between. Unique molecular identifiers were carried by the TCR beta cDNA libraries. T cells numbering about 0.95 to 11 million gave rise to roughly 550,000 cDNA molecules. One entry per CDR3 protein, called by TCRdb with MiXCR from the PCR reads. The data contain fewer than 850,000 distinct CDR3 sequences, roughly 27% of them singletons. In its sample, this clonotype was seen many times. Its antigen is as yet unknown. The sequence was collected from a girl aged 10-17 years with multiple sclerosis. The V gene is TRBV20-1, the J gene TRBJ2-1; D is undetermined. The sample was blood. The CDR3 loop reads CSASLARGYNEQFF. The DNA for the CDR3 is TGCAGTGCTAGTTTGGCTAGAGGCTACAATGAGCAGTTCTTC.